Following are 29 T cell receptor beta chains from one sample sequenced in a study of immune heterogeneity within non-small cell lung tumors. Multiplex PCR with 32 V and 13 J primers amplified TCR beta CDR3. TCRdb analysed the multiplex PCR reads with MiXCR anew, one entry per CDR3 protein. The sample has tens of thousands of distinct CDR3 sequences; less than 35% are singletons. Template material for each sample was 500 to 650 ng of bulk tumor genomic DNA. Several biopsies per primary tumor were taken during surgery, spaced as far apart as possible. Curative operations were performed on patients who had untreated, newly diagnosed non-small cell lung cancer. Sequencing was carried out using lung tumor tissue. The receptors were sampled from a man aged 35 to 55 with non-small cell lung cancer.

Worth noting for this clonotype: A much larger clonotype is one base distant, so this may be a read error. The CDR3 sequence is CASSLEVATNQKLFF. CDR3 in DNA: TGTGCCAGCAGCTTAGAGGTTGCAACTAATCAAAAACTGTTTTTT. V usage is TRBV11-2 and J usage is TRBJ1-4; D unresolved. Germline lookup yields CDR1 SGHAT and CDR2 FQNNGV. The CDR3 is 15 amino acids.

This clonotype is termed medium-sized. The CDR3 region has the DNA TGTGCCAGCAGTTATGGGACCGGGGAGCTGTTTTTT. It codes for CASSYGTGELFF. The gene calls are TRBV6-2 or TRBV6-3 and TRBJ2-2; D gene ambiguous. The V gene's germline CDR1 is MNHEY and CDR2 SVGEGT. This CDR3 has 12 residues. Trimming took 3 bases from V and 5 from J, leaving 4 bases between them.

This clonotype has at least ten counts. The CDR3 sequence is CASSARTSGSIEQFF. The CDR3 DNA reads TGTGCCAGCAGTGCCAGGACTAGCGGGAGTATTGAGCAGTTCTTC. The chain has TRBV6-4 and TRBJ2-1; 13 bases are a match to TRBD2. From germline, CDR1 is MRHNA and CDR2 SNTAGT. J lost 9 bases, V lost 4 bases, and 6 bases had no gene match. This CDR3 contains 15 residues.

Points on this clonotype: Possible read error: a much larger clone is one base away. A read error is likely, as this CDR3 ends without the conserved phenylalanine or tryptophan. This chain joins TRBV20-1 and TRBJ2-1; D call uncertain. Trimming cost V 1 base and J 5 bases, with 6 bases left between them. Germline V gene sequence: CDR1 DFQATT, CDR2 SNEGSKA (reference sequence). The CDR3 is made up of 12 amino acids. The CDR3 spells CSARVADNEQFL. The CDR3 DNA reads TGCAGTGCTAGAGTAGCTGACAATGAGCAGTTCTTA.

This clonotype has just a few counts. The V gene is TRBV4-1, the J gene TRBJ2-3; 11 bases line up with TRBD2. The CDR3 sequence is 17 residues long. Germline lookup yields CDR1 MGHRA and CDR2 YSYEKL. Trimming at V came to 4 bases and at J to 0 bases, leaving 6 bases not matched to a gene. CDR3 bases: TGCGCCAGCAGCCGCCTAACTAGCGGGGGTAGCACAGATACGCAGTATTTT. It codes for CASSRLTSGGSTDTQYF.

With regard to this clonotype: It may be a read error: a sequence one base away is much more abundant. The CDR3 DNA reads as TGCAGTGCCAAACCGGGACTAAACTCCTACGAGCAGTACTTC. Amino acids: CSAKPGLNSYEQYF. This chain connects TRBV20-1 to TRBJ2-7; 7 nucleotides agree with TRBD2. The CDR3 consists of 14 residues. V lost 6 bases and J lost 0; bases outside the gene matches: 8. Germline V gene lookup returns CDR1 DFQATT and CDR2 SNEGSKA (reference sequence).

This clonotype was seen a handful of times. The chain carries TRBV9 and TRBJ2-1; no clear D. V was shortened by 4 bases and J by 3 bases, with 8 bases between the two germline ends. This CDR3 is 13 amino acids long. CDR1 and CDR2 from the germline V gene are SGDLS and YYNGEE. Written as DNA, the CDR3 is TGTGCCAGCAGCCGGGCTGACTACAATGAGCAGTTCTTC. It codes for CASSRADYNEQFF.

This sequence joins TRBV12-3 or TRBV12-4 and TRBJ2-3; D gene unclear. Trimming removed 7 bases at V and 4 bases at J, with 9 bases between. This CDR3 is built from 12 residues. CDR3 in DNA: TGTGCCAGCAATGGGAACGCAGATACGCAGTATTTT. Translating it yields CASNGNADTQYF.

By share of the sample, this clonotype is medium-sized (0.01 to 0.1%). Written as DNA, the CDR3 is TGCGCCAGCAGCCAAGAGGTGGCGGCCGAGCAGTACTTC. Protein: CASSQEVAAEQYF. V and J are TRBV4-3 and TRBJ2-7; D not resolved. Germline CDR1 is LGHNA and CDR2 is YSLEER. This CDR3 comprises 13 residues. The V end lost 0 bases, the J end lost 6 bases, and 9 bases lay between the germline ends.

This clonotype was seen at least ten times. CDR3 loop: CASTLTRNTGELFF. In nucleotides, the CDR3 is TGTGCCAGCACCCTGACCCGGAACACCGGGGAGCTGTTTTTT. The chain has TRBV2 and TRBJ2-2; D gene ambiguous. V lost 7 bases and J lost 1, with 10 bases in between. Germline CDR1 and CDR2: SNHLY and FYNNEI. The CDR3 length is 14 residues.

The CDR3 DNA reads as TGCAGTGCTAGCGCCCCGGGGGTTAGCACAGATACGCAGTATTTT. Amino acids: CSASAPGVSTDTQYF. The chain combines TRBV20-1 with TRBJ2-3; D is possibly TRBD2 (6 bases). This CDR3 is built from 15 residues. Per the germline V gene, CDR1 is DFQATT and CDR2 is SNEGSKA (reference sequence). The V end lost 3 bases, the J end lost 0 bases, and 13 bases lay between the germline ends.

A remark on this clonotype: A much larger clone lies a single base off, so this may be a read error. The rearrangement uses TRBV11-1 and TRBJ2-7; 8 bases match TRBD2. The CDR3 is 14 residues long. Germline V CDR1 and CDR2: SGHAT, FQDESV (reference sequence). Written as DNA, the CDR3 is TGTTCCAGCAGCTTAAGCGGGAGCCCCTACGAGCAGTACTTC. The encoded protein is CSSSLSGSPYEQYF. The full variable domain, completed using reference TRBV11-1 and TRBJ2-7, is EAEVAQSPRYKITEKSQAVAFWCDPISGHATLYWYRQILGQGPELLVQFQDESVVDDSQLPKDRFSAERLKGVDSTLKIQPAELGDSAMYLCSSSLSGSPYEQYFGPGTRLTVT.

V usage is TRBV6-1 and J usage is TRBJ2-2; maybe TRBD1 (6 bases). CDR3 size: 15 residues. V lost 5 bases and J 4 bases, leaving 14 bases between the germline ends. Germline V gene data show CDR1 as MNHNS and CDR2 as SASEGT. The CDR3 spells CASSLYRAGTGELFF. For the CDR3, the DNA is TGTGCCAGCAGTCTCTACAGGGCGGGCACCGGGGAGCTGTTTTTT.

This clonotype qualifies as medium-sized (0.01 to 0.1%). CDR3 region: CASSLGQPRQQYF. The CDR3 DNA follows: TGTGCCAGCAGCTTAGGACAGCCGAGGCAACAGTACTTC. The chain joins TRBV11-1 to TRBJ2-7, with a tentative D call TRBD1 (5 bases). Trimming shortened V by 1 base and J by 10 bases, and 14 bases separated the two germline ends. The germline gives CDR1 SGHAT, CDR2 FQDESV (reference sequence). This CDR3 contains 13 residues. Filled out from reference TRBV11-1 and TRBJ2-7, the complete variable domain reads EAEVAQSPRYKITEKSQAVAFWCDPISGHATLYWYRQILGQGPELLVQFQDESVVDDSQLPKDRFSAERLKGVDSTLKIQPAELGDSAMYLCASSLGQPRQQYFGPGTRLTVT.

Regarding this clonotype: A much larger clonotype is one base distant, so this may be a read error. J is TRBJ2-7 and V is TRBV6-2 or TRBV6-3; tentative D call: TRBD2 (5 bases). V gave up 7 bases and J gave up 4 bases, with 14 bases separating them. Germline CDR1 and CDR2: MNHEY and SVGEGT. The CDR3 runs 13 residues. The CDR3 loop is CASTGEGEYEQYF. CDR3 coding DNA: TGTGCCAGCACTGGCGAGGGAGAATACGAGCAGTACTTC.

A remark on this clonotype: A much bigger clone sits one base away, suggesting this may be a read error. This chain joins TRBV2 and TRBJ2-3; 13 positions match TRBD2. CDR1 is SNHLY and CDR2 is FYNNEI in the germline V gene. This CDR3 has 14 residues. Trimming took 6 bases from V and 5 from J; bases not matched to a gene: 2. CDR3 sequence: CASRLAGGIDTQYF. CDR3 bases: TGTGCCAGCAGACTAGCGGGAGGGATAGATACGCAGTATTTT.

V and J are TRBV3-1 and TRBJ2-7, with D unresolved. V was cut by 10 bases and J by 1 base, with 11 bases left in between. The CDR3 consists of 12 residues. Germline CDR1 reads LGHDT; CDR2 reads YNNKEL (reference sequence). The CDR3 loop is CATRGGSYEQYF. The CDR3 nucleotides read TGTGCCACCCGTGGCGGTTCCTACGAGCAGTACTTC.

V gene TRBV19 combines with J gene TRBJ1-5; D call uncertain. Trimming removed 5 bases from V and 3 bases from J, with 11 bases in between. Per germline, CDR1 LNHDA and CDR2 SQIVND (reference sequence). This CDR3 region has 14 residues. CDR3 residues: CASSSSDNNQPQHF. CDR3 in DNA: TGTGCCAGTAGTTCGTCGGATAACAATCAGCCCCAGCATTTT.

Here the CDR3 reads CASSQESADTQYF. In nucleotides, the CDR3 is TGTGCCAGCAGCCAAGAGAGTGCAGATACGCAGTATTTT. The chain combines TRBV4-2 with TRBJ2-3; D not resolved. Trimming shortened V by 0 bases and J by 4 bases, and 5 bases separated the two germline ends. This CDR3 is 13 amino acids long. From germline, CDR1 is LGHNA and CDR2 YNFKEQ.

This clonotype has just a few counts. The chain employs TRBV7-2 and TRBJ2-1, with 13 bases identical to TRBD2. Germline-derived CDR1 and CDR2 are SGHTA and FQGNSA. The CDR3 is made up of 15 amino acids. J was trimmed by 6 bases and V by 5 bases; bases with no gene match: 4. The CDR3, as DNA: TGTGCCAGCAGCGTCGGGACTAGCGGGACCAATGAGCAGTTCTTC. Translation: CASSVGTSGTNEQFF.

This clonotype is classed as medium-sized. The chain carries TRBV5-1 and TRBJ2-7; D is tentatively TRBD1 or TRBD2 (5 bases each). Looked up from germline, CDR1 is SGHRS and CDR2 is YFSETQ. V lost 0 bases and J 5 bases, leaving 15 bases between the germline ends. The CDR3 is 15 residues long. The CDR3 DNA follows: TGCGCCAGCAGCTTGGAGGGCAGGGAGTTGCACGAGCAGTACTTC. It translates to CASSLEGRELHEQYF.

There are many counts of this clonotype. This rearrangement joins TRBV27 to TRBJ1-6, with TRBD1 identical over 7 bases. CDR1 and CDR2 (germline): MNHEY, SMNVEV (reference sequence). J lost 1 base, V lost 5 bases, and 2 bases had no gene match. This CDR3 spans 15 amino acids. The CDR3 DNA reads TGTGCCAGCAGTAGACAGGGATCCTATAATTCACCCCTCCACTTT. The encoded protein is CASSRQGSYNSPLHF.

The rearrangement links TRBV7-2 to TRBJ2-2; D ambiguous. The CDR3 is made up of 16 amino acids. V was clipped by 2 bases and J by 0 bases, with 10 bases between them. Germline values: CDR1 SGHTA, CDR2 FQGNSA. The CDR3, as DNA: TGTGCCAGCAGCTTATCCTTACACCCGAACACCGGGGAGCTGTTTTTT. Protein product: CASSLSLHPNTGELFF.

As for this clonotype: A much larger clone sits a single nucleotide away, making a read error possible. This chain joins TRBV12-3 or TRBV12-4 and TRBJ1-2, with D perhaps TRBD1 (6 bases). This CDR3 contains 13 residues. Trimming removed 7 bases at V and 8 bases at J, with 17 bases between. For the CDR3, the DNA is TGTGCCAGCACTTCAAGGGGGTCGGAGGGCTACACCTTC. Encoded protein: CASTSRGSEGYTF.

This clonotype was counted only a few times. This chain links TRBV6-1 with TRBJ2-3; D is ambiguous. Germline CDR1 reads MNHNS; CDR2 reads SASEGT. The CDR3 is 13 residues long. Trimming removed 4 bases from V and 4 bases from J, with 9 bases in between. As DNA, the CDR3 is TGTGCCAGCAGTGCTCGTCTAGCAGATACGCAGTATTTT. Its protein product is CASSARLADTQYF.

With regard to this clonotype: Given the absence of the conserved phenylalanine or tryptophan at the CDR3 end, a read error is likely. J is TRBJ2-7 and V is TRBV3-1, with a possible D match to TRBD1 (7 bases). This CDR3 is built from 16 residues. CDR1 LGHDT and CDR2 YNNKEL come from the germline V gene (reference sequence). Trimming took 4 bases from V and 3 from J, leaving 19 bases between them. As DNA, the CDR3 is TGTGCCAGCAGCCGAGGAGGGGACAGCTATATCTACGAGCAGTACCTC. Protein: CASSRGGDSYIYEQYL.

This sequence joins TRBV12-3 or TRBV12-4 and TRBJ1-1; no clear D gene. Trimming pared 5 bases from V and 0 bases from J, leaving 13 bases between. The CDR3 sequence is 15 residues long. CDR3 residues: CASSPGSLMNTEAFF. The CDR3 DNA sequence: TGTGCCAGCAGTCCCGGGTCACTCATGAACACTGAAGCTTTCTTT.

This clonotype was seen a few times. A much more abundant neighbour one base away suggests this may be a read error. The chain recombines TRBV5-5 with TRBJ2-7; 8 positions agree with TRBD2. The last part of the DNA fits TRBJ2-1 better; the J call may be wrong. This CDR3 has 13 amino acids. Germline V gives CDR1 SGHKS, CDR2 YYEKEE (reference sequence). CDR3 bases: TGTGCCAGCAGCTTGCGGGGGGGCTACGAGCAGTTCTTC. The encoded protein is CASSLRGGYEQFF.

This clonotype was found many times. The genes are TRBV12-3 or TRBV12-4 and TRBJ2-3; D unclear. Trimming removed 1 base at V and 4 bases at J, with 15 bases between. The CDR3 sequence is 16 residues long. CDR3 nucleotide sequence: TGTGCCAGCAGTTTAGAGTTTTGGGGTCGCTCAGATACGCAGTATTTT. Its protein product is CASSLEFWGRSDTQYF.